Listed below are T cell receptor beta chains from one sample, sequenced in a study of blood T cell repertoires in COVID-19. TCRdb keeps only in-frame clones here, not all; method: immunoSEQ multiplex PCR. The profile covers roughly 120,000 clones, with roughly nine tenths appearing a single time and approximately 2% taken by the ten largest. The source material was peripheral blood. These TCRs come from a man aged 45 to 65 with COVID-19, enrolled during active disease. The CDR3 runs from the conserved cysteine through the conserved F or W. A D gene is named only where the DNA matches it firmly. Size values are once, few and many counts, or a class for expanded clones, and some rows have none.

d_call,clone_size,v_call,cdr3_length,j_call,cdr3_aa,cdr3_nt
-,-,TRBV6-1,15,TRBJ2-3,CASSDPTRESDTQYF,TGTGCCAGCAGTGATCCGACTAGAGAATCGGATACGCAGTATTTT
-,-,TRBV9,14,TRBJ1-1,CASSVGTGDTEAFF,TGTGCCAGCAGCGTTGGGACGGGAGACACTGAAGCTTTCTTT
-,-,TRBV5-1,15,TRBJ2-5,CASSLQLQEGETQYF,TGCGCCAGCAGCTTGCAGTTACAAGAGGGAGAGACCCAGTACTTC
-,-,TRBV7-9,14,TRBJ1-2,CASVVEGEVYGYTF,TGTGCCAGCGTGGTCGAGGGGGAAGTCTATGGCTACACCTTC
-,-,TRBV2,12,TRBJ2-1,CASIDRRSEQFF,TGTGCCAGCATCGATCGTCGGAGTGAGCAGTTCTTC
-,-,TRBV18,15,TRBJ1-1,CASSPPSVLNTEAFF,TGTGCCAGCTCACCACCGTCGGTCCTGAACACTGAAGCTTTCTTT
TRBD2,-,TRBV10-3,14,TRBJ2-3,CAIKRETATDTQYF,TGTGCCATCAAGCGGGAGACGGCCACAGATACGCAGTATTTT
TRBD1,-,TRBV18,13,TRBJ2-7,CASSPQGAYEQYF,TGTGCCAGCTCACCGCAGGGGGCCTACGAGCAGTACTTC
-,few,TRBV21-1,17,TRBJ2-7,CASSIYFRGRIYYEQYF,TGTGCCAGCAGCATATACTTTAGGGGGCGAATTTACTACGAGCAGTACTTC
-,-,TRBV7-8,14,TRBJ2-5,CASSLGRSPETQYF,TGTGCCAGCAGCTTAGGTCGCAGTCCAGAGACCCAGTACTTC
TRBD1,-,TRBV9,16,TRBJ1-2,CASSVSRQGPSYGYTF,TGTGCCAGCAGCGTAAGCCGACAGGGCCCTTCCTATGGCTACACCTTC
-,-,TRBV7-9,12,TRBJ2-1,CASSPERDEQFF,TGTGCCAGCAGCCCCGAGAGGGATGAGCAGTTCTTC
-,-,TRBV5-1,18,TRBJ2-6,CASSLVVGADSGANVLTF,TGCGCCAGCAGCTTGGTTGTGGGCGCCGACTCTGGGGCCAACGTCCTGACTTTC
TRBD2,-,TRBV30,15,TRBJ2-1,CAWSELAGSYNEQFF,TGTGCCTGGAGTGAATTAGCGGGAAGTTACAATGAGCAGTTCTTC
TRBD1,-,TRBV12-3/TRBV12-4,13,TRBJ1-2,CASSSGQGYGYTF,TGTGCCAGCAGCTCCGGACAGGGGTATGGCTACACCTTC
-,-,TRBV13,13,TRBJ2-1,CASSLGRGNEQFF,TGTGCCAGCAGCTTAGGCAGGGGAAATGAGCAGTTCTTC
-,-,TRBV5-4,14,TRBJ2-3,CASSLGLVVDTQYF,TGTGCCAGCAGCTTGGGCTTAGTAGTAGATACGCAGTATTTT
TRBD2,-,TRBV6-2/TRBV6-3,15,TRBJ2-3,CASSYQAGDVDTQYF,TGTGCCAGCAGTTACCAAGCGGGAGATGTTGATACGCAGTATTTT
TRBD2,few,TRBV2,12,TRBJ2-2,CASGRDTGELFF,TGTGCCAGCGGGAGGGACACCGGGGAGCTGTTTTTT
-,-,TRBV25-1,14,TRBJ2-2,CATPGAPSIGELFF,TGTGCCACCCCAGGGGCGCCCAGCATCGGGGAGCTGTTTTTT
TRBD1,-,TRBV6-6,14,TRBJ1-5,CASSGQGSNQPQHF,TGTGCCAGCAGTGGACAGGGAAGCAATCAGCCCCAGCATTTT
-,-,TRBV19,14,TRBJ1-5,CASSRGELGQPQHF,TGTGCCAGTAGTAGGGGGGAACTAGGTCAGCCCCAGCATTTT
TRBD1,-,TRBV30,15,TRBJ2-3,CACKRTGQGGDTQYF,TGTGCTTGTAAACGGACAGGGCAAGGAGGAGATACGCAGTATTTT
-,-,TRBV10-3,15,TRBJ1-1,CAIRESPGFDTEAFF,TGTGCCATCCGCGAAAGTCCAGGGTTCGACACTGAAGCTTTCTTT
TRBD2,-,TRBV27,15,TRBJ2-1,CASSLGLATYNEQFF,TGTGCCAGCAGCCTAGGACTAGCCACCTACAATGAGCAGTTCTTC
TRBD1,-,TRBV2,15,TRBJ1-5,CASGRTGGEGQPQHF,TGTGCCAGCGGCAGGACAGGGGGAGAGGGTCAGCCCCAGCATTTT
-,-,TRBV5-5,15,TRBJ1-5,CASSLVPGIGQPQHF,TGTGCCAGCAGCTTGGTTCCAGGGATTGGTCAGCCCCAGCATTTT
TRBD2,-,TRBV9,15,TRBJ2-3,CASSGTSGGTDTQYF,TGTGCCAGCAGCGGGACTAGCGGGGGCACAGATACGCAGTATTTT
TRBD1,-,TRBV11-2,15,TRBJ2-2,CASSSRGRNTGELFF,TGTGCCAGCAGCAGCAGGGGGCGAAACACCGGGGAGCTGTTTTTT
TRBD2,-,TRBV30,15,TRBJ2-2,CAWSVGLAGDGELFF,TGTGCCTGGAGTGTAGGATTAGCGGGCGACGGGGAGCTGTTTTTT
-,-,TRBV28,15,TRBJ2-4,CASSLVGLKTGIQYF,TGTGCCAGCAGTTTAGTCGGACTAAAAACGGGCATTCAGTACTTC
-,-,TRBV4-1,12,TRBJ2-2,CASSQEAGGLFF,TGCGCCAGCAGCCAAGAGGCTGGTGGGCTGTTTTTT
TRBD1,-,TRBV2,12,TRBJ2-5,CASGQGGETQYF,TGTGCCAGCGGACAGGGGGGAGAGACCCAGTACTTC
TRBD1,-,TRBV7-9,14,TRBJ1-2,CASSLVTTGGGYTF,TGTGCCAGCAGCTTAGTAACAACAGGGGGTGGCTACACCTTC
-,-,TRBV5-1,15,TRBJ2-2,CASSSGGKLTGELFF,TGCGCCAGCAGCTCGGGCGGGAAGCTCACCGGGGAGCTGTTTTTT
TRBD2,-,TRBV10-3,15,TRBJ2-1,CAIRSPSGQYNEQFF,TGTGCCATCAGGAGCCCTAGCGGGCAATACAATGAGCAGTTCTTC
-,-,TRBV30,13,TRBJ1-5,CAWSQGSGQPQHF,TGTGCCTGGAGCCAGGGCTCCGGTCAGCCCCAGCATTTT
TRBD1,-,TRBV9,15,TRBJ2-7,CASSVATGGVYEQYF,TGTGCCAGCAGCGTAGCAACAGGGGGCGTCTACGAGCAGTACTTC
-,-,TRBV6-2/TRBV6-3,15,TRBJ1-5,CASSGYDIQNQPQHF,TGTGCCAGCAGTGGATACGACATACAAAATCAGCCCCAGCATTTT
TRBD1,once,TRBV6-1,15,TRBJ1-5,CASSRTGDSNQPQHF,TGTGCCAGCAGTAGGACAGGGGATAGCAATCAGCCCCAGCATTTT
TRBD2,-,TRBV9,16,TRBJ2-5,CASSASWAGVTETQYF,TGTGCCAGCAGCGCCAGTTGGGCGGGAGTAACGGAGACCCAGTACTTC
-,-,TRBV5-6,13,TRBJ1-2,CASSPSQVGGYTF,TGTGCCAGCAGCCCGTCGCAGGTCGGTGGCTACACCTTC
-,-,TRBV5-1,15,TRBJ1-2,CASSLKWQGSYGYTF,TGCGCCAGCAGCTTGAAGTGGCAGGGGTCATATGGCTACACCTTC
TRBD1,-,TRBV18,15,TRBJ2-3,CASSRGQGATDTQYF,TGTGCCAGCTCCCGGGGACAGGGGGCAACGGATACGCAGTATTTT
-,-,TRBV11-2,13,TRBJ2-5,CASSSDLQETQYF,TGTGCCAGCAGTAGCGACTTACAAGAGACCCAGTACTTC
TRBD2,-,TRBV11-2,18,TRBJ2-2,CASSLGPSGLANTGELFF,TGTGCCAGCAGCTTAGGGCCCTCGGGACTAGCGAACACCGGGGAGCTGTTTTTT
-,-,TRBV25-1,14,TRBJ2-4,CASSAYRVENIQYF,TGTGCCAGCAGTGCCTACAGGGTTGAAAACATTCAGTACTTC
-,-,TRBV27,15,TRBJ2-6,CASTQGGSGANVLTF,TGTGCCAGCACCCAAGGGGGCTCTGGGGCCAACGTCCTGACTTTC
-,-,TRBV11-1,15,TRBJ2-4,CASSLAGLAKNIQYF,TGTGCCAGCAGCTTAGCGGGACTAGCCAAAAACATTCAGTACTTC
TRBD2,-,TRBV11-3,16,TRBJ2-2,CASSLGLDPGTGELFF,TGTGCCAGCAGCCTGGGACTAGATCCGGGCACCGGGGAGCTGTTTTTT
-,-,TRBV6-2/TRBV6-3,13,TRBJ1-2,CASSYSSQDGYTF,TGTGCCAGCAGTTACTCGAGTCAGGATGGCTACACCTTC
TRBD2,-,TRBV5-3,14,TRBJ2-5,CARSLWTRVKTQYF,TGTGCCAGAAGCTTGTGGACTAGAGTGAAGACCCAGTACTTC
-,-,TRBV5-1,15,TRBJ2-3,CASSFSGKYTDTQYF,TGCGCCAGCAGCTTTAGCGGAAAGTACACAGATACGCAGTATTTT
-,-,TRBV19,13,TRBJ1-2,CASSIGSGFGYTF,TGTGCCAGTAGTATAGGCTCGGGATTTGGCTACACCTTC